This paragraph reports one T cell receptor beta chain. These data come from a study of blood T cell repertoires in COVID-19. V was clipped by 5 bases and J by 5 bases; unmatched bases: 6. The CDR3 length is 15 residues. Germline loops: CDR1 LNHDA, CDR2 SQIVND (reference sequence). Libraries were prepared by immunoSEQ multiplex PCR; TCRdb keeps only in-frame clonotypes and omits some of them. Found here are around 45,000 clones, 91% of them singletons; the top ten hold around 6.4%. The sequence was obtained from a man between 70 and 80 years old with active COVID-19. The chain combines TRBV19 with TRBJ2-5; 12 nucleotides match TRBD1. The sequenced sample was peripheral blood. The CDR3 sequence is CASSQGQGAGETQYF. CDR3 DNA sequence: TGTGCCAGTAGTCAGGGACAGGGGGCGGGCGAGACCCAGTACTTC. The complete variable domain, with remaining parts taken from reference TRBV19 and TRBJ2-5, reads DGGITQSPKYLFRKEGQNVTLSCEQNLNHDAMYWYRQDPGQGLRLIYYSQIVNDFQKGDIAEGYSVSREKKESFPLTVTSAQKNPTAFYLCASSQGQGAGETQYFGPGTRLLVL.